The following is a T cell receptor beta chain sequence with its context. This CDR3 is built from 14 residues. The germline V gene has CDR1 MNHEY and CDR2 SMNVEV (reference sequence). V lost 6 bases and J 2 bases, leaving 13 bases between the germline ends. The data originate from a study of shared clonotypes between healthy human individuals. Study information: Serving as donors were a couple of women and three men, whose ages spanned 18 to 49.

Profiled with immunoSEQ multiplex PCR; TCRdb holds only in-frame clones, not every one. The table records roughly 1,000,000 clones, about 80% of them present only once. The sample taken for sequencing was memory CD4+ T cells from PBMCs. Described subset: CD45RA-negative fraction. The receptor comes from a man between 18 and 35 years old in good health. Some clones in this sample may be carry-over from other donors' samples. This sequence joins TRBV27 and TRBJ1-1; D is uncertain. The CDR3 DNA reads TGTGCCAGCAGCCGCGGACCTTTTAACACTGAAGCTTTCTTT. The encoded protein is CASSRGPFNTEAFF.